This entry lists 19 T cell receptor beta chains sequenced from one sample in a study of response to subunit inactivated influenza vaccine. TCRdb reanalysed the RT-PCR reads using MiXCR and keeps one entry per CDR3 protein. In the table there are hundreds of thousands of distinct CDR3 sequences, 12% to 15% of which are singletons. Sequences were derived from PBMCs from blood, sampled 14 to 15 days before vaccination. The receptors derive from a man aged 50 or older who received an inactivated influenza vaccine.

This clonotype has a handful of counts. The chain employs TRBV7-8 and TRBJ2-7, with TRBD1 matching 7 bases. V lost 2 bases to trimming and J lost 3 bases; unmatched junction nucleotides: 7. Germline V CDR1 and CDR2: SGHVS, FQNEAQ. The CDR3 extends over 15 amino acids. CDR3 in amino acids: CASSLSWGQNYEQYF. The CDR3 DNA follows: TGTGCCAGCAGCTTAAGTTGGGGACAGAACTACGAGCAGTACTTC. Complete variable domain (other parts from reference TRBV7-8 and TRBJ2-7): GAGVSQSPRYKVAKRGQDVALRCDPISGHVSLFWYQQALGQGPEFLTYFQNEAQLDKSGLPSDRFFAERPEGSVSTLKIQRTQQEDSAVYLCASSLSWGQNYEQYFGPGTRLTVT.

CDR3 sequence: CSARDQERLNPYNEQFF. CDR3 nucleotides: TGCAGTGCTAGAGACCAAGAACGACTCAATCCCTACAATGAGCAGTTCTTC. The chain combines TRBV20-1 with TRBJ2-1; D unresolved. This CDR3 is built from 17 residues. In germline, CDR1 is DFQATT, CDR2 SNEGSKA (reference sequence). V lost 0 bases to trimming and J lost 2 bases, with 17 bases between them.

This clonotype has just a few counts. J is TRBJ2-7 and V is TRBV5-1; D unclear. Germline-derived CDR1 and CDR2 are SGHRS and YFSETQ. The CDR3 is made up of 14 amino acids. Trimming cost V 0 bases and J 1 base, with 8 bases left between them. The CDR3 loop is CASSLAYQSYEQYF. For the CDR3, the DNA is TGCGCCAGCAGCTTGGCGTACCAATCCTACGAGCAGTACTTC.

This clonotype was counted between two and nine times. The genes are TRBV24-1 and TRBJ1-2; D call uncertain. Trimming stripped 3 bases from V and 2 bases from J, with 6 bases between. Per germline, CDR1 KGHDR and CDR2 SFDVKD. This CDR3 has 13 amino acids. CDR3 in amino acids: CATSDNINYGYTF. The CDR3 DNA reads as TGTGCCACCAGTGATAACATAAACTATGGCTACACCTTC.

In DNA form, the CDR3 reads TGTGCCAGCAGCTTAGGTGGACCGTATCAAGAGACCCAGTACTTC. This encodes CASSLGGPYQETQYF. The V call is TRBV11-2, the J call TRBJ2-5; D remains ambiguous. This CDR3 has 15 residues. Germline-derived CDR1 and CDR2 are SGHAT and FQNNGV. V was cut by 1 base and J by 2 bases, with 11 bases left in between.

This clonotype was seen at least ten times. The rearrangement links TRBV20-1 to TRBJ2-3, with D perhaps assigned TRBD1 or TRBD2 (7 bases each). V gave up 1 base and J gave up 6 bases, with 20 bases separating them. The germline V gene has CDR1 DFQATT and CDR2 SNEGSKA (reference sequence). There are 16 residues in the CDR3. CDR3 DNA sequence: TGCAGTGCTAGAGGGTTTTGGGGGGAGGGGGCGGATACGCAGTATTTT. Protein sequence: CSARGFWGEGADTQYF.

In its sample, this clonotype was seen many times. The rearrangement joins TRBV29-1 to TRBJ2-7; TRBD1 is a possible D gene (5 bases). From germline, CDR1 is SQVTM and CDR2 ANQGSEA. V dropped 5 bases and J dropped 2 bases, with 13 bases sitting between them. The CDR3 covers 13 residues. The CDR3 nucleotides are TGCAGCGTTATAAGCAGGGAAACCTACGAGCAGTACTTC. This encodes CSVISRETYEQYF.

As to this clonotype: Because the CDR3's place on the DNA is in doubt, the DNA is left out and the CDR3 is given as listed by TCRdb. CDR3 in amino acids: CATTLPHRDRGPGSCFF. This chain connects TRBV24-1 to TRBJ2-2; the table's D call, TRBD1, was not checked against the DNA. From germline, CDR1 is KGHDR and CDR2 SFDVKD. Including both end residues, the CDR3 is 17 amino acids long.

The J gene is TRBJ2-3, the V gene TRBV4-1, with D tentatively TRBD1 or TRBD2 (5 bases each). Per the germline V gene, CDR1 is MGHRA and CDR2 is YSYEKL. The CDR3 covers 18 residues. V shed 2 bases and J shed 2 bases, with 20 bases lying between them. The CDR3 bases are TGCGCCAGCAGCCAACCCCTGAGGGACCGGTGGAACACAGATACGCAGTATTTT. Its protein is CASSQPLRDRWNTDTQYF.

V and J are TRBV10-3 and TRBJ1-2; tentatively, D is TRBD1 (6 bases). The CDR3 covers 15 residues. From germline, CDR1 is ENHRY and CDR2 SYGVKD. Deletions cut 5 bases from V and 5 bases from J, with 18 bases between. CDR3 sequence (DNA): TGTGCCATCAGTCAAGACAGGATTACACTTTATGGCTACACCTTC. It translates to CAISQDRITLYGYTF.

This clonotype appeared a few times. The J gene is TRBJ2-3, the V gene TRBV2; no definite D call. Trimming took off 1 base at V and 1 base at J, with 12 bases between the two ends. The CDR3 has 16 amino acids. Germline CDR1 SNHLY, CDR2 FYNNEI. The CDR3 DNA reads TGTGCCAGCAGTGAAGTAGAAGGTTTAGGCACAGATACGCAGTATTTT. This encodes CASSEVEGLGTDTQYF.

This sequence joins TRBV29-1 and TRBJ2-5; D is unclear. Per germline, CDR1 SQVTM and CDR2 ANQGSEA. The CDR3 spans 11 residues. The V and J ends lost 7 bases and 5 bases respectively, with 11 bases between them. In DNA form, the CDR3 reads TGCAGCGCGGATATTTGGGAGACCCAGTACTTC. Encoded protein: CSADIWETQYF.

V gene TRBV10-3 combines with J gene TRBJ2-5; possibly TRBD1 for D (5 bases). The CDR3 length is 14 residues. The germline V and J ends were trimmed by 3 bases and 9 bases, with 17 bases remaining between them. Germline-derived CDR1 and CDR2 are ENHRY and SYGVKD. CDR3 nucleotide sequence: TGTGCCATCAGTGACACAGGCGGCGATAGGGCCCAGTACTTC. Translated, it gives CAISDTGGDRAQYF.

This clonotype was seen ten or more times. The genes are TRBV20-1 and TRBJ2-7; TRBD2 aligns across 7 bases. With V trimmed by 3 bases and J by 2 bases, 7 bases remained unmatched. The CDR3 consists of 14 residues. CDR1 is DFQATT and CDR2 is SNEGSKA in the germline V gene (reference sequence). The chain's CDR3 is CSARHLGGAYEQYF. The DNA of the CDR3 is TGCAGTGCTAGGCATCTTGGGGGGGCCTACGAGCAGTACTTC.

This clonotype was seen many times. This rearrangement joins TRBV4-1 to TRBJ1-2; perhaps TRBD1 as D (6 bases). CDR3 length: 14 amino acids. The germline gives CDR1 MGHRA, CDR2 YSYEKL. The ends were cut back, 4 bases at V and 1 base at J, with 10 bases in the middle. CDR3 sequence reads: CASSPGQDNYGYTF. The CDR3 nucleotides read TGCGCCAGCAGCCCGGGACAAGATAACTATGGCTACACCTTC.

This clonotype appeared a few times. The J gene is TRBJ2-5, the V gene TRBV29-1; D is undetermined. V was pared by 4 bases and J by 1 base, with 10 bases between. The CDR3 runs 13 residues. Germline V CDR1 and CDR2: SQVTM, ANQGSEA. The CDR3 is CSVVVHRQETQYF. CDR3 sequence (DNA): TGCAGCGTTGTGGTACACCGCCAAGAGACCCAGTACTTC.

This clonotype turned up a few times. The chain carries TRBV27 and TRBJ1-2; D is perhaps TRBD1 (5 bases). Trimming removed 8 bases from V and 8 bases from J, with 18 bases in between. CDR1 is MNHEY, CDR2 SMNVEV, per germline (reference sequence). The CDR3 has 13 residues. The CDR3 protein is CASQPSGIGGYTF. The CDR3 coding sequence is TGTGCCAGCCAACCTTCAGGGATTGGAGGCTACACCTTC.

This clonotype was seen more than once but under ten times. The J gene is TRBJ2-6, the V gene TRBV6-5; tentative D call: TRBD1 (6 bases). Trimming cost V 2 bases and J 2 bases, with 10 bases left between them. Germline values: CDR1 MNHEY, CDR2 SVGAGI. This CDR3 comprises 16 residues. The CDR3 is CASSYDWGPGANVLTF. The DNA of the CDR3 is TGTGCCAGCAGTTACGATTGGGGGCCTGGGGCCAACGTCCTGACTTTC.

This clonotype was detected a few times. V is TRBV5-1 and J is TRBJ2-2; 16 positions match TRBD2. Germline loops: CDR1 SGHRS, CDR2 YFSETQ. Unmatched junction bases numbered 10, after V lost 1 base and J lost 4 bases. This CDR3 has 20 amino acids. The CDR3 protein is CASSLRPGLAGGPTTGELFF. CDR3 nucleotides: TGCGCCAGCAGCTTGAGACCGGGACTAGCGGGGGGGCCCACCACCGGGGAGCTGTTTTTT.